Sequencing of this TCR beta chain was carried out in a study of T cells after yellow fever vaccination. Study observations and caveats: Though it reached lower strength, the secondary response hit its peak faster, day 5 versus 15.

Generation of TCR cDNA used 5'RACE template switching (which added a universal primer site and UMIs). In TCRdb, the 5' RACE reads were re-called with MiXCR into one record per CDR3 protein. Of 30,000 or so distinct CDR3 sequences listed, 6.6% are singletons. Trimming pared 6 bases from V and 6 bases from J, leaving 15 bases between. Germline CDR1 is DFQATT and CDR2 is SNEGSKA (reference sequence). This CDR3 region has 13 residues. This clonotype was seen repeatedly, ten times or more. The sample here was PBMCs, either bulk or a sorted T-cell subset (CD4+, CD8+, memory, or dextramer-sorted; not recorded which), taken on the day of the first yellow fever vaccination. The J gene is TRBJ1-5, the V gene TRBV20-1, with D possibly matching TRBD1 (6 bases). This clonotype was obtained from a man between 18 and 35 years old who received the YFV17D yellow fever vaccine. CDR3 protein: CSATTGIGQPQHF. The CDR3 bases are TGCAGTGCAACTACAGGGATCGGTCAGCCCCAGCATTTT.